Detailed here is one T cell receptor (beta chain). Its specificity is unknown. The data originate from a study of cytomegalovirus exposure and HLA in healthy donors. Findings and limits, study-wide: The study designated 150 to 200 TCR beta chains cytomegalovirus-associated. Subsequent analysis found a tendency for first-cohort TCR clusters to co-occur within the approximately 130 validation repertoires. Many donors carried some public TCRs, although rarity characterized most TCR sequences.

Method: immunoSEQ multiplex PCR; TCRdb's copy keeps in-frame clones and lacks some. The sample lists roughly 98,000 clones, about 83% occurring once. In germline, CDR1 is MNHEY, CDR2 SVGAGI. The CDR3 contains 13 residues. Trimming took 2 bases from V and 1 from J, leaving 5 bases between them. The V gene is TRBV6-5, the J gene TRBJ1-1, with D perhaps TRBD1 (5 bases). This TCR was recovered from a woman between 25 and 40 years old in good health and CMV-seronegative. The sequencing sample was made of PBMCs. CDR3 residues: CASSYQGNTEAFF. CDR3 DNA: TGTGCCAGCAGTTACCAGGGGAACACTGAAGCTTTCTTT.